A selection of T cell receptor beta chains follows, all from one sample in a study of CD8 T cells in Susac syndrome. TCRdb reprocessed the immunoSEQ multiplex PCR reads with MiXCR, giving one entry per CDR3 protein. The table includes fewer than 350,000 distinct CDR3 sequences, 65% to 90% detected once. Sequenced: CD8+ T cells from PBMCs. The receptors derive from a human donor with multiple sclerosis. CDR3s include the opening cysteine and the closing phenylalanine or tryptophan. Fields, in order: V gene, clone size, D gene, J gene, CDR3 DNA, CDR3 protein. The D gene is left open where the match is weak. Expanded clones get a size class; other rows say once, few or many, or leave the size out.

v_gene: TRBV28
abundance: few
d_gene: -
j_gene: TRBJ2-7
CDR3nt: TGTGCCAGCAGTTTGTACGAGCAGTACTTC
CDR3aa: CASSLYEQYF

v_gene: TRBV30
abundance: -
d_gene: -
j_gene: TRBJ1-5
CDR3nt: TGTGCCTGGAGTGTTCGGGGCGTAGGCAATCAGCCCCAGCATTTT
CDR3aa: CAWSVRGVGNQPQHF

v_gene: TRBV9
abundance: few
d_gene: TRBD1
j_gene: TRBJ1-1
CDR3nt: TGTGCCAGCAGCGTAGTGAAAAGGGACAGGGGGCAACCTAAACCAGGGAACACTGAAGCTTTCTTT
CDR3aa: CASSVVKRDRGQPKPGNTEAFF

v_gene: TRBV2
abundance: once
d_gene: TRBD2
j_gene: TRBJ2-1
CDR3nt: TGTGCCAGCAGCGAGAAAACTAGCGGGTTAAGGAATGAGCAGTTCTTC
CDR3aa: CASSEKTSGLRNEQFF

v_gene: TRBV6-5
abundance: -
d_gene: -
j_gene: TRBJ2-7
CDR3nt: TGTGCCAGCAGTTACCGGGGGTACCACGAGCAGTACTTC
CDR3aa: CASSYRGYHEQYF

v_gene: TRBV5-5
abundance: few
d_gene: -
j_gene: TRBJ1-2
CDR3nt: TGTGCCAGCAGCTCTGTCCCCGAAAGGAGAAACTATGGCTACACCTTC
CDR3aa: CASSSVPERRNYGYTF

v_gene: TRBV25-1
abundance: -
d_gene: -
j_gene: TRBJ2-5
CDR3nt: TGTGCCAGCAGGACTACGCTCCAAGAGACCCAGTACTTC
CDR3aa: CASRTTLQETQYF

v_gene: TRBV4-3
abundance: -
d_gene: TRBD2
j_gene: TRBJ2-1
CDR3nt: TGCGCCAGCAGCCCGACTAGCCACGAGCAGTTCTTC
CDR3aa: CASSPTSHEQFF

v_gene: TRBV24-1
abundance: -
d_gene: -
j_gene: TRBJ1-4
CDR3nt: TGTGCCACCAGCGCCCAGGGGTCAGGCGAAAAACTGTTTTTT
CDR3aa: CATSAQGSGEKLFF

v_gene: TRBV20-1
abundance: -
d_gene: TRBD1
j_gene: TRBJ2-7
CDR3nt: TGCAGTGTCCCCGGACAGGGGGCGGTGGAGCAGTACTTC
CDR3aa: CSVPGQGAVEQYF

v_gene: TRBV4-1
abundance: few
d_gene: -
j_gene: TRBJ2-1
CDR3nt: TGCGCCAGCAGCCAAGATCGGCTAGCGATCTACAATGAGCAGTTCTTC
CDR3aa: CASSQDRLAIYNEQFF

v_gene: TRBV2
abundance: -
d_gene: -
j_gene: TRBJ1-2
CDR3nt: TGTGCCAGCGAAGAAGACAGCAACTATGGCTACACCTTC
CDR3aa: CASEEDSNYGYTF

v_gene: TRBV6-5
abundance: -
d_gene: TRBD1
j_gene: TRBJ2-7
CDR3nt: TGTGCCAGCGCGGGGATAGGGACAGGGGCGTACGAGCAGTACTTC
CDR3aa: CASAGIGTGAYEQYF

v_gene: TRBV5-6
abundance: -
d_gene: TRBD2
j_gene: TRBJ2-7
CDR3nt: TGTGCCAGCAGCTTGGACGTAGCGGGAGGGGGCGCTTCTCTCGAGCAGTACTTC
CDR3aa: CASSLDVAGGGASLEQYF

v_gene: TRBV30
abundance: once
d_gene: -
j_gene: TRBJ1-5
CDR3nt: TGTGCCTGGAGTGTATTCGGGAATCAGCCCCAGCATTTT
CDR3aa: CAWSVFGNQPQHF

v_gene: TRBV4-1
abundance: -
d_gene: -
j_gene: TRBJ1-1
CDR3nt: TGCGCCAGCAGCCAAGTTCAGGCCAGGATGTTCGACACTGAAGCTTTCTTT
CDR3aa: CASSQVQARMFDTEAFF

v_gene: TRBV5-4
abundance: -
d_gene: TRBD2
j_gene: TRBJ2-7
CDR3nt: TGTGCCAGCAGCTGGGTGGGTGCGGGAGTGGGACGCTACGAGCAGTACTTC
CDR3aa: CASSWVGAGVGRYEQYF

v_gene: TRBV11-2
abundance: -
d_gene: -
j_gene: TRBJ2-7
CDR3nt: TGTGCCAGCAGCGAGGGGGGGGACTCCTACGAGCAGTACTTC
CDR3aa: CASSEGGDSYEQYF

v_gene: TRBV7-3
abundance: -
d_gene: TRBD2
j_gene: TRBJ2-5
CDR3nt: TGTGCCAGCAGTAATGGACTAGCGGCACAAGAGACCCAGTACTTC
CDR3aa: CASSNGLAAQETQYF

v_gene: TRBV5-4
abundance: once
d_gene: -
j_gene: TRBJ2-1
CDR3nt: TGTGCCAGCAGCTACAGATTCCAGGGCAATGGGCAGTTCTTC
CDR3aa: CASSYRFQGNGQFF

v_gene: TRBV30
abundance: -
d_gene: TRBD1
j_gene: TRBJ2-7
CDR3nt: TGTGCCTGGAGCTCCGGGACAGGAGTTAACGAGCAGTACTTC
CDR3aa: CAWSSGTGVNEQYF

v_gene: TRBV13
abundance: few
d_gene: -
j_gene: TRBJ2-7
CDR3nt: TGTGCCAGCAGCACCGGGACGACCTACGAGCAGTACTTC
CDR3aa: CASSTGTTYEQYF

v_gene: TRBV9
abundance: -
d_gene: -
j_gene: TRBJ2-6
CDR3nt: TGTGCCAGCAGCGTAGACTCTGGGGCCAACGTCCTGACTTTC
CDR3aa: CASSVDSGANVLTF